This T cell receptor beta chain originates from a study of blood T cell repertoires in COVID-19. About the study: Nucleic acid was either cDNA or gDNA, and it came from T cells, B-cell-depleted T cells, or PBMCs.

CDR3 length: 15 amino acids. CDR1 and CDR2 (germline): SGHTA, FQGTGA. V gave up 5 bases and J gave up 3 bases; unmatched junction bases: 7. Clones were sequenced by immunoSEQ multiplex PCR, and TCRdb holds only the in-frame ones, with some missing. The sample has about 440,000 clones, 90% seen once. The source is a young man who had recovered from COVID-19. The specimen was PBMCs or T cells enriched from blood (not recorded which). The V and J genes are TRBV7-3 and TRBJ1-2, with 9 bases aligning to TRBD1. This CDR3 reads CASSLLDRGDYGYTF. CDR3 nucleotides: TGTGCCAGCAGCCTGCTGGACAGGGGTGACTATGGCTACACCTTC.